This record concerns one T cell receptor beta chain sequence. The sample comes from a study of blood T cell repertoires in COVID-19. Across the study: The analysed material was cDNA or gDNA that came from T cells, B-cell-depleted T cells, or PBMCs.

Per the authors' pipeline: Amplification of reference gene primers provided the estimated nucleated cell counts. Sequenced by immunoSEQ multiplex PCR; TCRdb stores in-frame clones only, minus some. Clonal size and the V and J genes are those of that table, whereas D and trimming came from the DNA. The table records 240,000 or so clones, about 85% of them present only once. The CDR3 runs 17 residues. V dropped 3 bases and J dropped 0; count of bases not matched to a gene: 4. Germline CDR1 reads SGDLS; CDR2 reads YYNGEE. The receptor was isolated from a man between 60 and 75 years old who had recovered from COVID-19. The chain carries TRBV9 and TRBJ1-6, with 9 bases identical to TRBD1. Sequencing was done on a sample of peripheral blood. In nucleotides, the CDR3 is TGTGCCAGCAGCGCGTCGACAGGGGGCTCCTATAATTCACCCCTCCACTTT. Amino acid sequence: CASSASTGGSYNSPLHF. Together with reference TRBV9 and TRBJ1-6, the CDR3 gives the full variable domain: DSGVTQTPKHLITATGQRVTLRCSPRSGDLSVYWYQQSLDQGLQFLIQYYNGEERAKGNILERFSAQQFPDLHSELNLSSLELGDSALYFCASSASTGGSYNSPLHFGNGTRLTVT.